The clone carrying this TCR beta chain was seen only once. It may be a read error: a sequence one base away is much more abundant. The sample belongs to a study of kidney transplant recipient with SARS-CoV-2 infection. TCRdb itself ran the reads through MiXCR, one entry per CDR3 protein. The profile shows approximately 250,000 distinct CDR3 sequences, around 26% of them singletons. The germline V gene has CDR1 SGHVS and CDR2 FNYEAQ. V gave up 8 bases and J gave up 5 bases, with 13 bases separating them. This CDR3 is 12 amino acids long. The sample was a blood sample, taken at baseline and between days 110 and 120 from a kidney transplant recipient. This chain connects TRBV7-6 to TRBJ2-7; no firm D call. This receptor was identified in a male patient in his 30s who had COVID-19 and was a kidney transplant recipient. Some T cells may arise from the graft donor. Here the CDR3 reads CASGHPKNEQYF. CDR3 coding DNA: TGTGCCAGCGGCCACCCGAAAAACGAGCAGTACTTC.